These 32 T cell receptor beta chains were sequenced from one sample in a study of blood T cell repertoires in COVID-19. Assay used: immunoSEQ multiplex PCR; TCRdb lists only in-frame clones, some missing. The table lists over 200,000 clones, 85% to 90% of them singletons. The material sequenced was peripheral blood. The receptor set was obtained from a man younger than 40 with COVID-19, enrolled during active disease.

This clone has just a few counts. The chain couples TRBV7-2 to TRBJ1-6; 10 bases are a match to TRBD1. CDR1 and CDR2 (germline): SGHTA, FQGNSA. The CDR3 consists of 15 residues. V trimming: 2 bases; J trimming: 10 bases; junction bases outside the gene matches: 5. The CDR3 reads CASSLYGTGVSPLHF. CDR3 nucleotide sequence: TGTGCCAGCAGCTTATATGGGACAGGGGTGTCACCCCTCCACTTT.

This clone appeared once. This CDR3 is also generated by other DNA sequences in the sample. This sequence joins TRBV28 and TRBJ1-2; 7 nucleotides agree with TRBD1. Trimming cost V 5 bases and J 4 bases; bases outside gene matches: 4. Per the germline V gene, CDR1 is MDHEN and CDR2 is SYDVKM. This CDR3 has 13 residues. The CDR3 protein is CASSPPGGYGYTF. The CDR3 DNA reads TGTGCCAGCAGTCCTCCAGGGGGCTATGGCTACACCTTC.

The V and J genes are TRBV9 and TRBJ1-4; maybe TRBD1 (5 bases). The V gene's germline CDR1 is SGDLS and CDR2 YYNGEE. CDR3 length: 15 residues. V lost 3 bases to trimming and J lost 8 bases, with 17 bases between them. The CDR3 here is CASSARAGRGEKLFF. CDR3 nucleotides: TGTGCCAGCAGCGCCAGGGCAGGGCGGGGGGAAAAACTGTTTTTT. The whole variable domain, filled in from reference TRBV9 and TRBJ1-4, reads DSGVTQTPKHLITATGQRVTLRCSPRSGDLSVYWYQQSLDQGLQFLIQYYNGEERAKGNILERFSAQQFPDLHSELNLSSLELGDSALYFCASSARAGRGEKLFFGSGTQLSVL.

The chain employs TRBV12-5 and TRBJ2-5, with D perhaps TRBD1 (5 bases). The CDR3 loop spans 16 amino acids. V was clipped by 0 bases and J by 7 bases, with 18 bases between them. Per the germline V gene, CDR1 is LGHNT and CDR2 is FRNRAP. CDR3 nucleotides: TGTGCTAGTGGTTTGGTAATTTCGACAGCCAGTTGGACCCAGTACTTC. It is translated as CASGLVISTASWTQYF.

V and J are TRBV18 and TRBJ2-2; TRBD1 might be the D (6 bases). V lost 2 bases and J 5 bases, leaving 12 bases between the germline ends. This CDR3 spans 15 amino acids. Germline-derived CDR1 and CDR2 are KGHSH and LQKENI. CDR3 sequence: CASSPGRGRTGELFF. The DNA for the CDR3 is TGTGCCAGCTCACCAGGCAGGGGAAGGACCGGGGAGCTGTTTTTT. Looking up the rest from reference TRBV18 and TRBJ2-2 gives the full variable domain: NAGVMQNPRHLVRRRGQEARLRCSPMKGHSHVYWYRQLPEEGLKFMVYLQKENIIDESGMPKERFSAEFPKEGPSILRIQQVVRGDSAAYFCASSPGRGRTGELFFGEGSRLTVL.

V gene TRBV2 combines with J gene TRBJ1-2; 9 bases align to TRBD1. V was pared by 7 bases and J by 6 bases, with 6 bases of the junction left unmatched. Germline CDR1 reads SNHLY; CDR2 reads FYNNEI. This CDR3 has 13 amino acids. The DNA for the CDR3 is TGTGCCAGCACTAAACAGGGGGCGCATGGCTACACCTTC. Residues: CASTKQGAHGYTF. The variable domain in full, completed from reference TRBV2 and TRBJ1-2, reads EPEVTQTPSHQVTQMGQEVILRCVPISNHLYFYWYRQILGQKVEFLVSFYNNEISEKSEIFDDQFSVERPDGSNFTLKIRSTKLEDSAMYFCASTKQGAHGYTFGSGTRLTVV.

The gene calls are TRBV18 and TRBJ1-2; TRBD1 aligns across 8 bases. The CDR3 runs to 15 residues. J was trimmed by 6 bases and V by 3 bases; bases with no gene match: 9. Germline assignment: CDR1 KGHSH and CDR2 LQKENI. The CDR3 sequence is CASSPRTGKVDGYTF. The DNA of the CDR3 is TGTGCCAGCTCACCCCGGACAGGGAAGGTAGATGGCTACACCTTC.

This clone was recorded a few times. This chain joins TRBV9 and TRBJ1-6, with TRBD1 as a possible D gene (6 bases). The germline V gene encodes CDR1 SGDLS and CDR2 YYNGEE. The CDR3 totals 15 residues. Trimming removed 4 bases at V and 13 bases at J, with 21 bases between. DNA for the CDR3: TGTGCCAGCAGCCCCGGACAGTCCGCGGGGGAGCCCCTCCACTTT. This codes for CASSPGQSAGEPLHF.

The genes are TRBV7-9 and TRBJ1-2; D is perhaps TRBD1 (5 bases). There are 17 residues in the CDR3. V was trimmed by 3 bases and J by 0 bases, leaving 17 bases between them. Germline CDR1 SEHNR, CDR2 FQNEAQ (reference sequence). CDR3: CASSFYLISTANYGYTF. The DNA for the CDR3 is TGTGCCAGCAGCTTTTATCTCATCTCGACAGCTAACTATGGCTACACCTTC. The complete variable domain, with remaining parts taken from reference TRBV7-9 and TRBJ1-2, reads DTGVSQNPRHKITKRGQNVTFRCDPISEHNRLYWYRQTLGQGPEFLTYFQNEAQLEKSRLLSDRFSAERPKGSFSTLEIQRTEQGDSAMYLCASSFYLISTANYGYTFGSGTRLTVV.

The V call is TRBV6-6, the J call TRBJ1-3, with D possibly being TRBD1 (6 bases). The germline gives CDR1 MNHNY, CDR2 SVGAGI (reference sequence). The CDR3 length is 14 residues. The germline V and J ends were trimmed by 6 bases and 0 bases, with 9 bases remaining between them. The CDR3 loop is CASRQGYSGNTIYF. The CDR3 nucleotides are TGTGCCAGCAGACAGGGTTACTCTGGAAACACCATATATTTT.

V and J are TRBV6-6 and TRBJ1-2; no reliable D call. V lost 3 bases and J 6 bases, leaving 11 bases between the germline ends. This CDR3 region has 13 residues. Germline V lookup: CDR1 MNHNY, CDR2 SVGAGI (reference sequence). As DNA, the CDR3 is TGTGCCAGCAGTTATAACCTACCCGATGGCTACACCTTC. Translating gives CASSYNLPDGYTF.

The rearrangement uses TRBV18 and TRBJ2-3; 11 bases agree with TRBD1. The CDR3 sequence is 17 residues long. The junction had 5 bases not matched to a gene; V was cut back by 0 bases and J by 3 bases. Germline V gene lookup returns CDR1 KGHSH and CDR2 LQKENI. CDR3 in DNA: TGTGCCAGCTCACCACCATGGGGGACAGGGGGAACAGATACGCAGTATTTT. Its protein is CASSPPWGTGGTDTQYF.

The CDR3 bases are TGCGCCAGCAGCTCTGGACAGGGTAATCAGCCCCAGCATTTT. Residues: CASSSGQGNQPQHF. The chain recombines TRBV5-1 with TRBJ1-5; TRBD1 aligns across 8 bases. With 3 bases clipped from V and 4 bases from J, the junction kept 3 bases outside the gene matches. The length of the CDR3 is 14 residues. Germline V gene sequence: CDR1 SGHRS, CDR2 YFSETQ.

The chain couples TRBV11-2 to TRBJ2-1, with 9 bases fitting TRBD1. Germline V lookup: CDR1 SGHAT, CDR2 FQNNGV. The CDR3 extends over 15 amino acids. Trimming removed 4 bases from V and 6 bases from J; junction bases left unmatched: 7. CDR3 protein: CASSSGQGKFNEQFF. The CDR3, as DNA: TGTGCCAGCAGCTCGGGACAGGGTAAATTCAATGAGCAGTTCTTC.

The V gene is TRBV5-4, the J gene TRBJ2-3; D possibly corresponds to TRBD2 (6 bases). Germline V gives CDR1 SGHNT, CDR2 YYREEE (reference sequence). Trimming cost V 4 bases and J 1 base, with 10 bases left between them. The CDR3 is 14 residues long. The DNA of the CDR3 is TGTGCCAGCAGCCGGGACTCCCGCACAGATACGCAGTATTTT. Translation: CASSRDSRTDTQYF.

The chain has TRBV6-2 or TRBV6-3 and TRBJ1-4; tentatively, D is TRBD1 (5 bases). The V gene lost 5 bases and the J gene lost 3 bases, with 13 bases spanning the gap. Per germline, CDR1 MNHEY and CDR2 SVGEGT. CDR3 length equals 15 residues. The CDR3 nucleotides read TGTGCCAGCAGTCTTAGGGGATTTGCTAATGAAAAACTGTTTTTT. It translates to CASSLRGFANEKLFF.

The V and J genes are TRBV15 and TRBJ2-7; TRBD2 aligns across 8 bases. Trimming took 0 bases from V and 1 from J; bases not matched to a gene: 8. This CDR3 has 17 residues. The germline CDR1 and CDR2 sequences are LNHNV and YYDKDF (reference sequence). The CDR3 protein is CATSREREREFSYEQYF. In DNA, the CDR3 is TGTGCCACCAGCAGAGAGAGGGAGCGGGAGTTTTCCTACGAGCAGTACTTC.

The chain links TRBV10-3 to TRBJ1-1; D unresolved. The germline gives CDR1 ENHRY, CDR2 SYGVKD. This CDR3 has 13 amino acids. V lost 11 bases, J lost 2 bases, and 15 bases lay in between. The CDR3 nucleotides are TGTGCCTCAAGACCGCTAGGCAACACTGAAGCTTTCTTT. Protein: CASRPLGNTEAFF.

The V and J genes are TRBV28 and TRBJ2-7; D not resolved. The CDR3 is 13 amino acids. The V end was cut by 7 bases, the J end by 1 base, with 11 bases between. Germline CDR1 MDHEN, CDR2 SYDVKM. CDR3 bases: TGTGCCAGCACAGGTTCCCCATCCTACGAGCAGTACTTC. This encodes CASTGSPSYEQYF.

The rearrangement uses TRBV28 and TRBJ2-2; D is possibly TRBD2 (5 bases). V was cut by 5 bases and J by 6 bases, with 22 bases left in between. The CDR3 is 17 residues long. Germline V gene lookup returns CDR1 MDHEN and CDR2 SYDVKM. Here the CDR3 DNA reads TGTGCCAGCAGTAGACCCAGATCTCAACGGGGTTCCGGGGAGCTGTTTTTT. The encoded protein is CASSRPRSQRGSGELFF.

V is TRBV3-1 (or the pseudogene TRBV3-2) and J is TRBJ1-2; D gene unclear. CDR3 length: 14 amino acids. V was clipped by 1 base and J by 8 bases, with 14 bases between them. Per germline, CDR1 LGHDT and CDR2 YNNKEL (reference sequence). The CDR3 is CASSQGPMGWGYTF. CDR3 coding DNA: TGTGCCAGCAGCCAAGGACCCATGGGCTGGGGCTACACCTTC.

The rearrangement joins TRBV29-1 to TRBJ2-3; 11 nucleotides match TRBD2. This CDR3 is built from 17 residues. Germline CDR1 SQVTM, CDR2 ANQGSEA. The V segment lost 0 bases and the J segment 2 bases; nucleotides outside the gene matches: 7. For the CDR3, the DNA is TGCAGCGTTGAAGATCCGCTGACTAGCGGGAACACAGATACGCAGTATTTT. Translated, it gives CSVEDPLTSGNTDTQYF.

The chain links TRBV11-1 to TRBJ1-2, with D possibly TRBD1 on 6 matching bases. Germline V gene data show CDR1 as SGHAT and CDR2 as FQDESV (reference sequence). CDR3 length: 13 residues. Between the trimmed V and J ends, which lost 5 bases and 3 bases, there was a span of 10 bases. This CDR3 is CASSRGQYYGYTF. The CDR3 nucleotides read TGTGCCAGCAGCCGCGGACAGTACTATGGCTACACCTTC.

The chain combines TRBV10-1 with TRBJ1-1; unclear D gene. Germline CDR1 and CDR2: WNHNN and SYGVQD (reference sequence). The CDR3 extends over 17 amino acids. With 3 bases removed from V and 0 bases from J, the gap between germline ends came to 17 bases. CDR3 loop: CASSDTKVWTMNTEAFF. The CDR3 coding sequence is TGCGCCAGCAGTGATACGAAAGTCTGGACTATGAACACTGAAGCTTTCTTT.

The V call is TRBV5-6, the J call TRBJ2-3; the match to TRBD2 covers 7 bases. J lost 4 bases, V lost 7 bases, and 6 bases had no gene match. From germline, CDR1 is SGHDT and CDR2 YYEEEE. The length of the CDR3 is 13 residues. In DNA, the CDR3 is TGTGCCAGCCTCTGGGGGGGATCAGATACGCAGTATTTT. This sequence encodes CASLWGGSDTQYF.

The rearrangement links TRBV28 to TRBJ2-2; tentatively, D is TRBD2 (6 bases). Germline V lookup: CDR1 MDHEN, CDR2 SYDVKM. The CDR3 covers 17 residues. V lost 6 bases and J 8 bases, leaving 25 bases between the germline ends. The CDR3, as DNA: TGTGCCAGCAGCAATACCTACGGGACTCGCCTTTTGGGGGAGCTGTTTTTT. Its translation: CASSNTYGTRLLGELFF.

The chain employs TRBV2 and TRBJ1-5; D gene uncertain. Between the trimmed V and J ends, which lost 3 bases and 0 bases, there was a span of 9 bases. Germline assignment: CDR1 SNHLY and CDR2 FYNNEI. CDR3 size: 15 residues. CDR3 in amino acids: CASSDRGYSNQPQHF. DNA of the CDR3: TGTGCCAGCAGTGATCGCGGATATAGCAATCAGCCCCAGCATTTT.

The rearrangement links TRBV29-1 to TRBJ1-3, with D perhaps TRBD1 (6 bases). The CDR3 has 13 residues. The V end lost 5 bases, the J end lost 2 bases, and 10 bases lay between the germline ends. Per the germline V gene, CDR1 is SQVTM and CDR2 is ANQGSEA. The CDR3 sequence: CSVPTGAGNTIYF. CDR3 DNA sequence: TGCAGCGTTCCGACAGGCGCTGGAAACACCATATATTTT.

The V and J genes are TRBV5-4 and TRBJ2-3; the match to TRBD2 covers 8 bases. CDR3 size: 14 residues. J gave up 6 bases and V 5 bases, and 8 bases lay outside the gene matches. The germline CDR1 and CDR2 sequences are SGHNT and YYREEE (reference sequence). The CDR3 region is CASRRGGPVDTQYF. In DNA form, the CDR3 reads TGTGCCAGCAGACGGGGGGGCCCGGTGGATACGCAGTATTTT.

The chain carries TRBV11-1 and TRBJ2-7, with TRBD2 matching 12 bases. The CDR3 runs to 14 residues. Germline lookup yields CDR1 SGHAT and CDR2 FQDESV (reference sequence). V lost 5 bases and J lost 3; bases outside the gene matches: 2. The CDR3 coding sequence is TGTGCCAGCAGCCTACTAGCGGGGGGCTACGAGCAGTACTTC. It yields the protein CASSLLAGGYEQYF.

The chain combines TRBV24-1 with TRBJ2-2; TRBD1 matches at 8 bases. The V gene's germline CDR1 is KGHDR and CDR2 SFDVKD. CDR3 length: 16 residues. V shed 3 bases and J 3 bases; nucleotides not matched to a gene: 5. The CDR3 loop is CATSDRTGSHTGELFF. CDR3 nucleotide sequence: TGTGCCACCAGTGATAGGACAGGGAGTCACACCGGGGAGCTGTTTTTT.

The CDR3 reads CASSATQGYEQYF. The CDR3 nucleotides are TGTGCCAGTAGTGCCACCCAGGGATACGAGCAGTACTTC. V is TRBV19 and J is TRBJ2-7; tentative D call: TRBD1 (5 bases). Germline CDR1 and CDR2: LNHDA and SQIVND (reference sequence). With 5 bases removed from V and 4 bases from J, the gap between germline ends came to 12 bases. There are 13 residues in the CDR3.